What follows is one TCR beta chain and its context. The data belong to a study of blood T cell repertoires in COVID-19. The protocol was immunoSEQ multiplex PCR, while the TCRdb copy is restricted to in-frame clones and leaves out a portion. The data hold some 390,000 clones, with 89% observed a single time. CDR1 is SGHTS, CDR2 YDEGEE, per germline. The trim removed 0 bases at V and 7 bases at J, leaving 12 bases unmatched. The CDR3 sequence is 17 residues long. V is TRBV5-8 and J is TRBJ1-5; TRBD1 matches at 8 bases. This clonotype was sampled from a woman aged 40 to 50 with COVID-19, enrolled during active disease. Sample: peripheral blood. The CDR3 protein is CASSLEGLTGGFQPQHF. CDR3 bases: TGTGCCAGCAGCTTGGAGGGCCTAACAGGGGGATTCCAGCCCCAGCATTTT.